The clone carrying this T cell receptor beta chain was recorded many times. The authors ran 15 to 20 PCR cycles to amplify TCRs with a constant-region primer and V-primer adapter. TCRdb passed the reads through MiXCR, listing each CDR3 protein once. The sample has over 50,000 distinct CDR3 sequences, roughly a third seen once. Described time point: after trial treatment. Treatment described: LDRT plus nivolumab, ipilimumab, low-dose cyclophosphamide and aspirin (RACIN trial). Ipilimumab, nivolumab, aspirin, low-dose cyclophosphamide and low-dose radiotherapy were administered to donors. The data belong to a study of low-dose radiotherapy and immunotherapy resistance in tumors. Study information: Given every two weeks, intravenous cyclophosphamide 200 mg/m2 preceded radiation and immunotherapy by one day. Alpha and beta chains were covered, as first-strand cDNA relied on TRAV- and TRBV-specific primers.

The CDR3 runs 14 residues. The V and J ends lost 6 bases and 3 bases, in that order; junction bases with no gene match: 6. Germline V CDR1 and CDR2: MDHEN, SYDVKM. Sequenced material: PBMCs, taken after low-dose radiotherapy plus immunotherapy. The TCR sequence derives from a male donor with rectosigmoid adenocarcinoma. The chain has TRBV28 and TRBJ2-7; 9 nucleotides agree with TRBD1. DNA of the CDR3: TGTGCCAGCAGCATTCCGGGACAGGGCTACGAGCAGTACTTC. Its protein product is CASSIPGQGYEQYF.